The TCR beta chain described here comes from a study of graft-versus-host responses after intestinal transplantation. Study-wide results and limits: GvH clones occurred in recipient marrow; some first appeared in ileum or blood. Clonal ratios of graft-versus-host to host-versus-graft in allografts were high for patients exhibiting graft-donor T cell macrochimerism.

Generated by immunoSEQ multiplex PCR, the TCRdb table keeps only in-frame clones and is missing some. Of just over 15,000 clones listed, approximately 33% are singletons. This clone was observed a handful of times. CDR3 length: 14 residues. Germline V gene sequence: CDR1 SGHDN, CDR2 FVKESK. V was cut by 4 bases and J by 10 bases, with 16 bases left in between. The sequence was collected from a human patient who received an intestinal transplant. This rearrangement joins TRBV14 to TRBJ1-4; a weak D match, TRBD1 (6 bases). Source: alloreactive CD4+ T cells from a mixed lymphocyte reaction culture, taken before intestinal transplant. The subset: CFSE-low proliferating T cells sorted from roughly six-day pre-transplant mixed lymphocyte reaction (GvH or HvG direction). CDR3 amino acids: CASSRLATGRKLFF. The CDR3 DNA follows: TGTGCCAGCAGCCGCCTCGCGACAGGACGAAAACTGTTTTTT.